Listed here are 27 T cell receptor beta chains from one sample, sequenced in a study of cytomegalovirus exposure and HLA in healthy donors. Primers: 60 Vbeta forward and 13 Jbeta reverse. The repertoire was sequenced with immunoSEQ multiplex PCR; TCRdb's copy has only in-frame clones and lacks some. The table lists about 160,000 clones, approximately 88% of them singletons, with about 1% in the top ten. The sequencing sample was made of PBMCs. Receptors were obtained from a man aged 30 to 39 in good health and CMV-seronegative.

This clone showed up just a few times. The chain's CDR3 is CASRPDNRDLTDTQYF. The CDR3 DNA sequence: TGTGCCAGCAGACCTGACAACAGGGACCTCACAGATACGCAGTATTTT. The V and J genes are TRBV11-2 and TRBJ2-3, with a weak D call TRBD1 (6 bases). The CDR3 has 16 residues. The germline V and J ends were trimmed by 6 bases and 2 bases, with 18 bases remaining between them. From germline, CDR1 is SGHAT and CDR2 FQNNGV.

The chain joins TRBV18 to TRBJ2-7; no clear D. This CDR3 region has 12 residues. Trimming removed 0 bases at V and 6 bases at J, with 6 bases between. Germline loops: CDR1 KGHSH, CDR2 LQKENI. The DNA for the CDR3 is TGTGCCAGCTCACCACCGAGTCTCGAGCAGTACTTC. Protein sequence: CASSPPSLEQYF.

V is TRBV5-1 and J is TRBJ2-2; D remains unclear. The V gene's germline CDR1 is SGHRS and CDR2 YFSETQ. This CDR3 is 15 amino acids long. The ends were cut back, 2 bases at V and 4 bases at J, with 12 bases in the middle. The CDR3 nucleotides read TGCGCCAGCAGCTTATCGGGTTTGGTCACCGGGGAGCTGTTTTTT. Its protein is CASSLSGLVTGELFF.

This chain connects TRBV28 to TRBJ2-5; TRBD1 is a possible D gene (7 bases). The J call may be wrong; the DNA end is better matched by TRBJ2-7. The length of the CDR3 is 15 residues. In germline, CDR1 is MDHEN, CDR2 SYDVKM. The CDR3 DNA reads TGTGCCAGCAGCCCCACAGGGGAGGTTAACTACGAGCAGTACTTC. Its protein is CASSPTGEVNYEQYF.

This clone was picked up a small number of times. This chain joins TRBV5-4 and TRBJ2-1; 9 bases align to TRBD2. The germline gives CDR1 SGHNT, CDR2 YYREEE (reference sequence). This CDR3 spans 15 amino acids. V trimming: 4 bases; J trimming: 9 bases; junction bases outside the gene matches: 11. DNA of the CDR3: TGTGCCAGCAGCCCTATGCAAGCGGGGGGACCTGAGCAGTTCTTC. It encodes CASSPMQAGGPEQFF.

The chain couples TRBV19 to TRBJ1-5, with 7 bases aligning to TRBD1. There are 13 residues in the CDR3. From germline, CDR1 is LNHDA and CDR2 SQIVND (reference sequence). V trimming: 5 bases; J trimming: 3 bases; junction bases outside the gene matches: 1. CDR3 sequence: CASSGQANQPQHF. The CDR3 region has the DNA TGTGCCAGTAGTGGACAGGCCAATCAGCCCCAGCATTTT. Drawing the rest from reference TRBV19 and TRBJ1-5, the complete variable domain is DGGITQSPKYLFRKEGQNVTLSCEQNLNHDAMYWYRQDPGQGLRLIYYSQIVNDFQKGDIAEGYSVSREKKESFPLTVTSAQKNPTAFYLCASSGQANQPQHFGDGTRLSIL.

This clone was found a few times. The chain joins TRBV6-1 to TRBJ2-2; tentative D call: TRBD2 (6 bases). Trimming pared 5 bases from V and 9 bases from J, leaving 10 bases between. Germline values: CDR1 MNHNS, CDR2 SASEGT. This CDR3 contains 12 residues. The CDR3 bases are TGTGCCAGCAGTCATCGGGAGTGGGAGCTGTTTTTT. This codes for CASSHREWELFF.

This clone was detected a few times. The chain is built from TRBV28 and TRBJ1-6; D is perhaps TRBD1 (5 bases). V was shortened by 3 bases and J by 5 bases, with 17 bases between the two germline ends. CDR3 length: 17 residues. Germline-derived CDR1 and CDR2 are MDHEN and SYDVKM. CDR3 sequence: CASSLGLGGKDNSPLHF. Here the CDR3 DNA reads TGTGCCAGCAGTTTGGGACTTGGGGGGAAGGATAATTCACCCCTCCACTTT.

The rearrangement uses TRBV7-7 and TRBJ2-7, with TRBD1 matching 9 bases. This CDR3 spans 16 amino acids. Germline V lookup: CDR1 SSHAT, CDR2 FNYEAQ (reference sequence). V was clipped by 8 bases and J by 2 bases; unmatched bases: 13. The CDR3 sequence is CASGPEPGQGAYEQYF. DNA of the CDR3: TGTGCCAGCGGGCCGGAACCGGGACAGGGAGCCTACGAGCAGTACTTC.

V and J are TRBV27 and TRBJ2-7; 7 nucleotides line up with TRBD1. The V gene end was trimmed by 3 bases and the J gene end by 1 base; junction bases not matched to a gene: 15. The CDR3 contains 18 residues. Germline CDR1 and CDR2: MNHEY and SMNVEV (reference sequence). The CDR3 loop is CASSFTPPLGGSSYEQYF. CDR3 nucleotides: TGTGCCAGCAGTTTTACACCCCCATTAGGGGGCTCGTCCTACGAGCAGTACTTC.

This chain's CDR3 is CSAVGVNEQYF. In DNA, the CDR3 is TGCAGTGCTGTAGGGGTCAACGAGCAGTACTTC. This chain connects TRBV20-1 to TRBJ2-7; a possible D gene is TRBD1 (5 bases). Deletions cut 5 bases from V and 5 bases from J, with 10 bases between. Germline values: CDR1 DFQATT, CDR2 SNEGSKA (reference sequence). This CDR3 has 11 amino acids.

The genes are TRBV13 and TRBJ2-5; 7 positions match TRBD1. The junction had 4 bases not matched to a gene; V was cut back by 2 bases and J by 1 base. CDR1 and CDR2 from the germline V gene are PRHDT and FYEKMQ (reference sequence). The CDR3 sequence is 15 residues long. In nucleotides, the CDR3 is TGTGCCAGCAGCTTACAGGGGGATTTCCAAGAGACCCAGTACTTC. This sequence encodes CASSLQGDFQETQYF.

Turning to this clone: Other DNA variants within this sample encode the same CDR3. The genes are TRBV4-1 and TRBJ1-6, with 11 bases that match TRBD1. CDR3 length equals 15 residues. V lost 4 bases to trimming and J lost 9 bases; unmatched junction nucleotides: 5. Germline V lookup: CDR1 MGHRA, CDR2 YSYEKL. CDR3 amino acids: CASSPTGTGGSPLHF. CDR3 DNA sequence: TGCGCCAGCAGCCCAACCGGGACAGGGGGTTCACCCCTCCACTTT.

On this clone itself: One end of the junction is discordant with germline, which a read error may explain. The genes are TRBV27 and TRBJ2-7; unclear D gene. Germline-derived CDR1 and CDR2 are MNHEY and SMNVEV (reference sequence). CDR3 length: 11 amino acids. The CDR3 coding sequence is TGTGCCAGCAGTTCCATTACCCTCCCGGACTTC. Its protein is CASSSITLPDF.

This clone was seen a handful of times. The chain uses TRBV6-6 and TRBJ1-5; D gene unclear. This CDR3 has 16 amino acids. V lost 3 bases and J 7 bases, leaving 19 bases between the germline ends. Germline-derived CDR1 and CDR2 are MNHNY and SVGAGI (reference sequence). CDR3 residues: CASSYRGERDGQPQHF. The CDR3 DNA reads as TGTGCCAGCAGTTATCGGGGTGAGCGGGATGGCCAGCCCCAGCATTTT.

This chain uses TRBV5-1 with TRBJ1-1, with TRBD1 identical over 7 bases. The ends lost 2 bases at V and 1 base at J; junction bases unmatched: 5. The CDR3 is made up of 15 amino acids. Germline V gives CDR1 SGHRS, CDR2 YFSETQ. CDR3 loop: CASSFGTDKNTEAFF. The CDR3 DNA reads as TGCGCCAGCAGCTTCGGGACAGACAAGAACACTGAAGCTTTCTTT.

J is TRBJ2-3 and V is TRBV14, with a tentative D call TRBD2 (6 bases). CDR3 length equals 18 residues. Deletions cut 0 bases from V and 2 bases from J, with 18 bases between. Germline V gene lookup returns CDR1 SGHDN and CDR2 FVKESK. In DNA form, the CDR3 reads TGTGCCAGCAGCCAAGACGGGACTCACAGACGAATCACAGATACGCAGTATTTT. Encoded protein: CASSQDGTHRRITDTQYF.

V and J are TRBV15 and TRBJ2-7; 11 bases agree with TRBD1. This CDR3 is 15 amino acids long. V was pared by 4 bases and J by 5 bases, with 7 bases of the junction left unmatched. CDR1 and CDR2 from the germline V gene are LNHNV and YYDKDF (reference sequence). CDR3 nucleotide sequence: TGTGCCACCAGCACCAGGACAGGGGGCCCCCACGAGCAGTACTTC. Protein: CATSTRTGGPHEQYF.

The chain couples TRBV9 to TRBJ1-1; D is uncertain. CDR1 is SGDLS and CDR2 is YYNGEE in the germline V gene. This CDR3 contains 14 residues. The ends were cut back, 0 bases at V and 3 bases at J, with 9 bases in the middle. The CDR3 sequence is CASSVVDMYTEAFF. CDR3 sequence (DNA): TGTGCCAGCAGCGTAGTCGACATGTACACTGAAGCTTTCTTT.

The gene calls are TRBV9 and TRBJ1-3; D perhaps matches TRBD1 (5 bases). This CDR3 contains 16 residues. The ends were cut back, 3 bases at V and 0 bases at J, with 13 bases in the middle. Germline-derived CDR1 and CDR2 are SGDLS and YYNGEE. In DNA, the CDR3 is TGTGCCAGCAGCGCCGGGGGAACTACCTCTGGAAACACCATATATTTT. It yields the protein CASSAGGTTSGNTIYF. The variable domain in full, with the rest retrieved from reference TRBV9 and TRBJ1-3, is DSGVTQTPKHLITATGQRVTLRCSPRSGDLSVYWYQQSLDQGLQFLIQYYNGEERAKGNILERFSAQQFPDLHSELNLSSLELGDSALYFCASSAGGTTSGNTIYFGEGSWLTVV.

The rearrangement links TRBV7-9 to TRBJ2-3; no definite D call. The CDR3 spans 19 residues. V shed 0 bases and J shed 0 bases, with 19 bases lying between them. Germline CDR1 reads SEHNR; CDR2 reads FQNEAQ (reference sequence). This CDR3 reads CASSLASLLKPISTDTQYF. The CDR3 DNA is TGTGCCAGCAGCTTAGCATCACTTCTGAAACCAATAAGCACAGATACGCAGTATTTT. Filled out from reference TRBV7-9 and TRBJ2-3, the complete variable domain reads DTGVSQNPRHKITKRGQNVTFRCDPISEHNRLYWYRQTLGQGPEFLTYFQNEAQLEKSRLLSDRFSAERPKGSFSTLEIQRTEQGDSAMYLCASSLASLLKPISTDTQYFGPGTRLTVL.

This chain uses TRBV10-2 with TRBJ2-3; 10 bases agree with TRBD2. V shed 6 bases and J 0 bases; nucleotides not matched to a gene: 18. This CDR3 contains 20 residues. The germline V gene has CDR1 WSHSY and CDR2 SAAADI. The CDR3 nucleotides read TGCGCCAGCAGCCTACCCACCGTAGCGGGAGGCCTCATCAGCACAGATACGCAGTATTTT. It codes for CASSLPTVAGGLISTDTQYF.

The chain's CDR3 is CASSLQDRGADGYTF. DNA of the CDR3: TGTGCCAGCAGCTTGCAGGACAGGGGAGCCGATGGCTACACCTTC. V gene TRBV5-4 combines with J gene TRBJ1-2; 9 bases fit TRBD1. V lost 1 base, J lost 6 bases, and 7 bases stayed unmatched. The germline gives CDR1 SGHNT, CDR2 YYREEE (reference sequence). The CDR3 has 15 residues. Variable domain in full (rest from reference TRBV5-4 and TRBJ1-2): ETGVTQSPTHLIKTRGQQVTLRCSSQSGHNTVSWYQQALGQGPQFIFQYYREEENGRGNFPPRFSGLQFPNYSSELNVNALELDDSALYLCASSLQDRGADGYTFGSGTRLTVV.

V is TRBV5-4 and J is TRBJ2-2; 9 positions match TRBD1. CDR1 is SGHNT, CDR2 YYREEE, per germline (reference sequence). This CDR3 spans 16 amino acids. Unmatched junction bases numbered 4, after V lost 0 bases and J lost 4 bases. DNA for the CDR3: TGTGCCAGCAGCTTGGGGGGACAGGGATTCACCGGGGAGCTGTTTTTT. Its translation is CASSLGGQGFTGELFF.

This chain connects TRBV5-5 to TRBJ1-4; D remains unclear. This CDR3 is built from 16 residues. Germline V gene sequence: CDR1 SGHKS, CDR2 YYEKEE (reference sequence). V dropped 1 base and J dropped 0 bases, with 10 bases sitting between them. CDR3 residues: CASSLYRYATNEKLFF. The DNA of the CDR3 is TGTGCCAGCAGCTTGTACAGATATGCAACTAATGAAAAACTGTTTTTT.

The genes are TRBV7-8 and TRBJ2-1; a possible D gene is TRBD2 (5 bases). The CDR3 has 16 residues. The ends were cut back, 3 bases at V and 3 bases at J, with 15 bases in the middle. The germline V gene encodes CDR1 SGHVS and CDR2 FQNEAQ. The CDR3 sequence: CASSLTLGLGYNEQFF. In nucleotides, the CDR3 is TGTGCCAGCAGCTTGACACTCGGACTCGGCTACAATGAGCAGTTCTTC.

The chain combines TRBV7-6 with TRBJ1-4; D is unresolved. Between the trimmed V and J ends, which lost 1 base and 8 bases, there was a span of 14 bases. The CDR3 is 15 residues long. Germline V gene lookup returns CDR1 SGHVS and CDR2 FNYEAQ. This chain's CDR3 is CASSLVESIQEKLFF. The CDR3 coding sequence is TGTGCCAGCAGCTTAGTGGAGTCCATCCAGGAAAAACTGTTTTTT.